The text below deals with one TCR beta chain. The antigen is not known. Sequenced by immunoSEQ multiplex PCR; TCRdb stores in-frame clones only, minus some. The repertoire holds around 2,000,000 clones, with 85% to 95% as singletons. This sample is drawn from a study of shared clonotypes between healthy human individuals. About the research overall: The study used three CD4 naive, three CD4 memory, two CD8 naive and one CD8 memory plate per donor.

The naive CD8 subset, CD45RO-negative cells positively selected for CCR7, excluded terminally differentiated effector memory CD45RA+ cells. The ends lost 2 bases at V and 6 bases at J; junction bases unmatched: 2. The length of the CDR3 is 12 residues. Per the germline V gene, CDR1 is SGDLS and CDR2 is YYNGEE. Study findings and constraints: The authors expected sequencing depth to affect clonotype sharing among donors.

This TCR was recovered from a man younger than 35 in good health. Some clones in this sample may be carry-over from other donors' samples. Sequencing input: naive CD8+ T cells from PBMCs. J is TRBJ2-7 and V is TRBV9; 7 positions match TRBD2. The CDR3 sequence: CASSVWGGEQYF. In nucleotides, the CDR3 is TGTGCCAGCAGCGTTTGGGGGGGCGAGCAGTACTTC. The entire variable domain, with the rest obtained from reference TRBV9 and TRBJ2-7, is as follows: DSGVTQTPKHLITATGQRVTLRCSPRSGDLSVYWYQQSLDQGLQFLIQYYNGEERAKGNILERFSAQQFPDLHSELNLSSLELGDSALYFCASSVWGGEQYFGPGTRLTVT.